These 32 T cell receptor beta chains share one sample of origin, sequenced in a study of blood T cell repertoires in COVID-19. Some clones are missing from TCRdb's copy, which holds only in-frame ones; the method was immunoSEQ multiplex PCR. The sample consists of hundreds of thousands of clones, about four fifths of them appearing once. The source material was peripheral blood. All receptors derive from a middle-aged woman with active or convalescent COVID-19.

This chain joins TRBV3-1 (or the pseudogene TRBV3-2) and TRBJ2-7; D unresolved. Trimming stripped 1 base from V and 5 bases from J, with 9 bases between. The CDR3 runs to 13 residues. From germline, CDR1 is LGHDT and CDR2 YNNKEL (reference sequence). CDR3 sequence reads: CASSQGHSNEQYF. In DNA form, the CDR3 reads TGTGCCAGCAGCCAAGGACACTCAAACGAGCAGTACTTC.

The genes are TRBV5-6 and TRBJ1-1, with a possible D match to TRBD1 (5 bases). V was shortened by 1 base and J by 1 base, with 8 bases between the two germline ends. There are 14 residues in the CDR3. CDR1 and CDR2 (germline): SGHDT, YYEEEE. In DNA, the CDR3 is TGTGCCAGCAGCTTGATTGACAGGAACACTGAAGCTTTCTTT. Translated: CASSLIDRNTEAFF.

The chain links TRBV27 to TRBJ2-5; 9 bases agree with TRBD1. Germline V gene sequence: CDR1 MNHEY, CDR2 SMNVEV (reference sequence). The junction had 11 bases not matched to a gene; V was cut back by 7 bases and J by 5 bases. This CDR3 is 15 amino acids long. The CDR3 loop reads CASKPGQGVRETQYF. DNA of the CDR3: TGTGCCAGCAAACCGGGACAGGGTGTCCGGGAGACCCAGTACTTC.

J is TRBJ1-1 and V is TRBV3-1 (or the pseudogene TRBV3-2), with D possibly matching TRBD1 (5 bases). CDR1 LGHDT and CDR2 YNNKEL come from the germline V gene (reference sequence). V lost 4 bases, J lost 4 bases, and 22 bases lay in between. The length of the CDR3 is 17 residues. The CDR3 DNA is TGTGCCAGCAGCCCACATCCCGGGGGGATTGGCGGCACTGAAGCTTTCTTT. This translates into CASSPHPGGIGGTEAFF.

This chain links TRBV7-8 with TRBJ2-7; possibly TRBD2 for D (5 bases). Germline CDR1 reads SGHVS; CDR2 reads FQNEAQ. V was trimmed by 5 bases and J by 2 bases, leaving 25 bases between them. The CDR3 is made up of 18 amino acids. The CDR3 loop is CASSLSGGPLGLTYEQYF. The CDR3 region has the DNA TGTGCCAGCAGCCTCAGTGGAGGACCTCTAGGACTTACCTACGAGCAGTACTTC.

Notes on this clone: At one end, the junction sequence differs from germline, possibly due to a read error. J is TRBJ1-2 and V is TRBV2, with a weak D call TRBD1 (6 bases). CDR1 is SNHLY and CDR2 is FYNNEI in the germline V gene. The CDR3 is 14 amino acids. The CDR3 loop reads CASSEGRGNDGYTF. For the CDR3, the DNA is TGTGCCAGCAGTGAAGGCAGGGGTAACGATGGCTACACCTTC.

This clone was seen more than once but under ten times. V is TRBV4-2 and J is TRBJ2-1, with 10 positions matching TRBD2. Germline V gene lookup returns CDR1 LGHNA and CDR2 YNFKEQ. V gave up 6 bases and J gave up 10 bases; unmatched junction bases: 9. The CDR3 runs 14 residues. Written as DNA, the CDR3 is TGTGCCAGCAGACCCAGCGGGGGGGCGGAAGAGCAGTTCTTC. Its translation is CASRPSGGAEEQFF.

The chain is built from TRBV5-1 and TRBJ1-3; the D gene is possibly TRBD1 (6 bases). The CDR3 has 14 residues. The V end was cut by 2 bases, the J end by 4 bases, with 10 bases between. Germline V lookup: CDR1 SGHRS, CDR2 YFSETQ. CDR3 loop: CASSFGGSGNTIYF. CDR3 DNA: TGCGCCAGCAGCTTTGGGGGCTCGGGAAACACCATATATTTT. The entire variable domain, with the rest obtained from reference TRBV5-1 and TRBJ1-3, is as follows: KAGVTQTPRYLIKTRGQQVTLSCSPISGHRSVSWYQQTPGQGLQFLFEYFSETQRNKGNFPGRFSGRQFSNSRSEMNVSTLELGDSALYLCASSFGGSGNTIYFGEGSWLTVV.

V usage is TRBV27 and J usage is TRBJ2-5; TRBD1 is a possible D gene (5 bases). Trimming cost V 0 bases and J 5 bases, with 10 bases left between them. This CDR3 spans 14 amino acids. Germline lookup yields CDR1 MNHEY and CDR2 SMNVEV (reference sequence). This CDR3 is CASSLSTVLETQYF. For the CDR3, the DNA is TGTGCCAGCAGTTTATCGACAGTATTGGAGACCCAGTACTTC.

The chain employs TRBV15 and TRBJ1-1, with 8 bases fitting TRBD1. Germline V gives CDR1 LNHNV, CDR2 YYDKDF (reference sequence). Trimming at V came to 1 base and at J to 3 bases, leaving 1 base not matched to a gene. This CDR3 comprises 14 residues. The CDR3 DNA follows: TGTGCCACCAGCAGAGCAGGGGGCTACACTGAAGCTTTCTTT. This codes for CATSRAGGYTEAFF.

This chain connects TRBV2 to TRBJ1-1, with TRBD1 as a possible D gene (5 bases). Germline V gene lookup returns CDR1 SNHLY and CDR2 FYNNEI. Trimming removed 8 bases from V and 2 bases from J, with 21 bases in between. The CDR3 sequence is 16 residues long. DNA of the CDR3: TGTGCCAGCTCTAGTATTGGGGGGGTCAGTAACACTGAAGCTTTCTTT. This translates into CASSSIGGVSNTEAFF.

This clone was found a few times. The J gene is TRBJ2-5, the V gene TRBV5-6; tentatively, D is TRBD2 (5 bases). The CDR3 has 15 amino acids. CDR1 is SGHDT and CDR2 is YYEEEE in the germline V gene. V gave up 0 bases and J gave up 6 bases, with 15 bases separating them. The CDR3 spells CASSLGPARGKTQYF. The DNA of the CDR3 is TGTGCCAGCAGCTTGGGCCCAGCACGAGGGAAGACCCAGTACTTC.

The chain has TRBV13 and TRBJ1-5; 7 bases match TRBD1. The trim removed 5 bases at V and 5 bases at J, leaving 6 bases unmatched. CDR1 is PRHDT and CDR2 is FYEKMQ in the germline V gene (reference sequence). This CDR3 comprises 14 residues. In DNA form, the CDR3 reads TGTGCCAGCAGCCGAGGGACAGAGGATCAGCCCCAGCATTTT. This translates into CASSRGTEDQPQHF.

The V gene is TRBV19, the J gene TRBJ1-5; no clear D. The CDR3 spans 13 residues. V was cut by 3 bases and J by 5 bases, with 8 bases left in between. Germline V gene data show CDR1 as LNHDA and CDR2 as SQIVND (reference sequence). DNA of the CDR3: TGTGCCAGTAGTATCCAGGTCGATCAGCCCCAGCATTTT. As protein: CASSIQVDQPQHF.

This sequence joins TRBV2 and TRBJ1-3; D possibly corresponds to TRBD1 (5 bases). Trimming removed 6 bases from V and 1 base from J, with 13 bases in between. The CDR3 runs 15 residues. In germline, CDR1 is SNHLY, CDR2 FYNNEI. DNA of the CDR3: TGTGCCAGCAGCCTCCGACAGAATTCTGGAAACACCATATATTTT. Translated: CASSLRQNSGNTIYF.

This chain joins TRBV19 and TRBJ2-1; possible D gene TRBD1, 7 bases. Trimming shortened V by 5 bases and J by 5 bases, and 22 bases separated the two germline ends. The CDR3 contains 17 residues. Germline CDR1 and CDR2: LNHDA and SQIVND (reference sequence). CDR3 bases: TGTGCCAGTAGTTCATTGGGGCGGGACAGCGGAAACAATGAGCAGTTCTTC. It translates to CASSSLGRDSGNNEQFF.

The rearrangement joins TRBV7-9 to TRBJ2-5; 7 bases agree with TRBD1. The J segment lost 4 bases and the V segment lost 2 bases, leaving 4 bases of the junction unmatched. CDR1 and CDR2 from the germline V gene are SEHNR and FQNEAQ (reference sequence). The CDR3 is 14 residues long. CDR3 residues: CASSLTGDTETQYF. The CDR3 DNA reads TGTGCCAGCAGCTTAACAGGGGACACAGAGACCCAGTACTTC.

The rearrangement uses TRBV5-1 and TRBJ1-1; 7 nucleotides match TRBD1. CDR1 and CDR2 from the germline V gene are SGHRS and YFSETQ. The V and J ends lost 0 bases and 5 bases, in that order; junction bases with no gene match: 13. This CDR3 is built from 17 residues. DNA for the CDR3: TGCGCCAGCAGCTTGGCGGGCAGGGGGGCAGATGGTACTGAAGCTTTCTTT. Translating gives CASSLAGRGADGTEAFF.

The chain combines TRBV6-5 with TRBJ2-1, with 9 nucleotides matching TRBD2. The CDR3 is 14 amino acids. V dropped 7 bases and J dropped 9; count of bases not matched to a gene: 10. Germline V gene lookup returns CDR1 MNHEY and CDR2 SVGAGI. The DNA of the CDR3 is TGTGCCAGCAACCCCGGGACTAGCATCTTTGAGCAGTTCTTC. Protein product: CASNPGTSIFEQFF.

This chain connects TRBV13 to TRBJ1-2, with no clear D. This CDR3 has 14 amino acids. The ends were cut back, 2 bases at V and 3 bases at J, with 10 bases in the middle. Germline lookup yields CDR1 PRHDT and CDR2 FYEKMQ (reference sequence). The CDR3 is CASSLRQAHYGYTF. The DNA of the CDR3 is TGTGCCAGCAGCTTAAGGCAGGCTCACTATGGCTACACCTTC.

This clone was found many times. The chain couples TRBV25-1 to TRBJ1-2; D is unclear. Germline V gene sequence: CDR1 MGHDK, CDR2 SYGVNS. This CDR3 has 11 residues. The ends were cut back, 10 bases at V and 4 bases at J, with 10 bases in the middle. The CDR3 DNA reads as TGTGCCACCGGAACGGGCTATGGCTACACCTTC. This gives the protein CATGTGYGYTF.

The rearrangement joins TRBV7-2 to TRBJ1-2, with 9 bases aligning to TRBD1. CDR3 length: 15 residues. The ends lost 5 bases at V and 10 bases at J; junction bases unmatched: 14. Germline values: CDR1 SGHTA, CDR2 FQGNSA. Here the CDR3 DNA reads TGTGCCAGCAGCGGTTCGAGCGGCGACAGGGGGGTCTACACCTTC. Its translation is CASSGSSGDRGVYTF.

This clone was picked up one time. The J gene is TRBJ2-5, the V gene TRBV10-3; 7 positions match TRBD1. CDR3 length equals 15 residues. With 2 bases clipped from V and 4 bases from J, the junction kept 7 bases outside the gene matches. Looked up from germline, CDR1 is ENHRY and CDR2 is SYGVKD. The CDR3 DNA reads TGTGCCATCAGTGAGGCGACAGGGTTAGGAGAGACCCAGTACTTC. This translates into CAISEATGLGETQYF.

The rearrangement uses TRBV7-2 and TRBJ1-2; no reliable D call. The length of the CDR3 is 14 residues. From germline, CDR1 is SGHTA and CDR2 FQGNSA. The V gene lost 4 bases and the J gene lost 7 bases, with 16 bases spanning the gap. CDR3 protein: CASSSTGRTLGYTF. CDR3 DNA sequence: TGTGCCAGCAGCTCCACGGGGAGAACACTTGGCTACACCTTC.

The rearrangement uses TRBV3-1 (or the pseudogene TRBV3-2) and TRBJ1-1, with D unresolved. Germline V gives CDR1 LGHDT, CDR2 YNNKEL (reference sequence). V was clipped by 4 bases and J by 8 bases, with 11 bases between them. CDR3 size: 12 residues. The CDR3 coding sequence is TGTGCCAGCAGCCCATCGACTGAGGAAGCTTTCTTT. Translating gives CASSPSTEEAFF.

This rearrangement joins TRBV5-1 to TRBJ2-1, with D possibly matching TRBD1 (5 bases). This CDR3 comprises 15 residues. V lost 4 bases and J 4 bases, leaving 15 bases between the germline ends. CDR1 SGHRS and CDR2 YFSETQ come from the germline V gene. The CDR3 DNA follows: TGCGCCAGCAGCACCGGTGGTACAGGTTACAATGAGCAGTTCTTC. This gives the protein CASSTGGTGYNEQFF.

The chain combines TRBV15 with TRBJ1-2; no clear D. The germline V and J ends were trimmed by 0 bases and 0 bases, with 8 bases remaining between them. CDR1 is LNHNV, CDR2 YYDKDF, per germline (reference sequence). This CDR3 is built from 15 residues. CDR3: CATSRDPGSNYGYTF. DNA for the CDR3: TGTGCCACCAGCAGAGATCCAGGTTCTAACTATGGCTACACCTTC.

The chain recombines TRBV6-5 with TRBJ2-3, with 9 bases that match TRBD2. In germline, CDR1 is MNHEY, CDR2 SVGAGI. The V gene end was trimmed by 6 bases and the J gene end by 7 bases; junction bases not matched to a gene: 8. The CDR3 covers 14 residues. CDR3: CASSFSGSFYTQYF. For the CDR3, the DNA is TGTGCCAGCAGCTTTAGCGGGAGCTTCTATACGCAGTATTTT.

The V call is TRBV6-2 or TRBV6-3, the J call TRBJ2-1; tentative D call: TRBD2 (5 bases). Germline lookup yields CDR1 MNHEY and CDR2 SVGEGT. There are 15 residues in the CDR3. Trimming cost V 4 bases and J 4 bases, with 14 bases left between them. CDR3 region: CASSLQGAAYNEQFF. The CDR3 nucleotides are TGTGCCAGCAGTTTGCAAGGAGCGGCTTACAATGAGCAGTTCTTC.

The chain links TRBV6-2 or TRBV6-3 to TRBJ2-1; 7 nucleotides match TRBD1. The CDR3 length is 15 residues. Per the germline V gene, CDR1 is MNHEY and CDR2 is SVGEGT. V gave up 5 bases and J gave up 6 bases; unmatched junction bases: 10. The CDR3, as DNA: TGTGCCAGCAGTATCAACAGGGGAGATTTCAATGAGCAGTTCTTC. Translation: CASSINRGDFNEQFF.

This rearrangement joins TRBV5-1 to TRBJ2-1; TRBD2 aligns across 8 bases. Germline loops: CDR1 SGHRS, CDR2 YFSETQ. The CDR3 loop spans 13 amino acids. Trimming took 4 bases from V and 7 from J; bases not matched to a gene: 4. The CDR3 DNA is TGCGCCAGCAGCCCCAGCGGGAGAAATGAGCAGTTCTTC. It yields the protein CASSPSGRNEQFF.

The chain uses TRBV24-1 and TRBJ1-3; D is unclear. V was trimmed by 4 bases and J by 2 bases, leaving 5 bases between them. Germline V gene sequence: CDR1 KGHDR, CDR2 SFDVKD. This CDR3 is 13 amino acids long. The CDR3 DNA reads TGTGCCACCAGTGAGGAGCCTGGAAACACCATATATTTT. Its translation: CATSEEPGNTIYF.